These T cell receptor beta chains were read from a single sample in a study of blood T cells in healthy people across ages. TCRdb redid the calling of the 5' RACE reads with MiXCR, one entry per CDR3 protein. Found here are 600,000 to 800,000 distinct CDR3 sequences, under 25% of them singletons; the top ten hold under 4%. What was sequenced was blood. The receptors were gathered from a man between 65 and 85 years old in good health. CDR3s include the opening cysteine and the closing phenylalanine or tryptophan. The order of the fields is D gene, V gene, J gene, clone size, CDR3 protein, CDR3 DNA. The D gene is left open where the match is weak. Not every row has a clone size; where given, it reads once, few, many or a size class.

TRBD1,TRBV7-9,TRBJ1-4,once,CASSSGTGGAANEKLFF,TGTGCCAGCAGCTCCGGGACAGGGGGTGCGGCTAATGAAAAACTGTTTTTT
.,TRBV28,TRBJ1-1,few,CASSPNVGQGVPEAFF,TGTGCCAGCAGCCCGAACGTCGGGCAGGGAGTCCCTGAAGCTTTCTTT
.,TRBV3-1,TRBJ2-7,few,CASRGVAYEQYF,TGTGCCAGCAGGGGGGTTGCCTACGAGCAGTACTTC
.,TRBV7-8,TRBJ2-1,.,CASSPQPGAGVGPYNEQFF,TGTGCCAGCAGCCCCCAGCCCGGGGCAGGGGTGGGACCCTACAATGAGCAGTTCTTC
.,TRBV5-1,TRBJ2-2,few,CASSFPWDGAGELFF,TGCGCCAGCAGCTTCCCTTGGGACGGGGCCGGGGAGCTGTTTTTT
.,TRBV2,TRBJ1-2,few,CVSRANGNPEYGYTF,TGTGTCAGCAGAGCTAACGGGAATCCCGAATATGGCTACACCTTC
.,TRBV5-6,TRBJ1-1,few,CASSLGSIYTEAFF,TGTGCCAGCAGCTTGGGATCTATCTACACTGAAGCTTTCTTT
TRBD2,TRBV10-2,TRBJ2-3,.,CASSELGTSGLDTQYF,TGCGCCAGCAGTGAGTTGGGGACTAGCGGGTTAGATACGCAGTATTTT
.,TRBV5-1,TRBJ2-1,.,CASSIGQTYNEQFF,TGCGCCAGCAGCATAGGACAGACCTACAATGAGCAGTTCTTC
TRBD2,TRBV29-1,TRBJ2-5,.,CSVDSGSGRDETQYF,TGCAGCGTTGACAGTGGGAGCGGGAGGGACGAGACCCAGTACTTC
.,TRBV4-1,TRBJ1-1,.,CASSRDAVSYTEAFF,TGCGCCAGCAGCCGAGATGCAGTGAGTTACACTGAAGCTTTCTTT
.,TRBV10-3,TRBJ2-2,.,CATTDRNTGELFF,TGTGCCACTACAGACCGGAACACCGGGGAGCTGTTTTTT
TRBD2,TRBV15,TRBJ2-5,.,CATSRDKRGEETQYF,TGTGCCACCAGTAGAGATAAACGGGGGGAAGAGACCCAGTACTTC
.,TRBV29-1,TRBJ2-5,few,CSVKRSPQETQYF,TGCAGCGTTAAGCGGAGCCCCCAAGAGACCCAGTACTTC
TRBD2,TRBV2,TRBJ2-7,.,CASSGSGRYEQYF,TGTGCCAGCAGTGGGAGCGGGAGATACGAGCAGTACTTC
.,TRBV10-3,TRBJ1-4,few,CAISGSSDEKLFF,TGTGCCATCAGTGGAAGCAGTGATGAAAAACTGTTTTTT
TRBD1,TRBV5-6,TRBJ2-7,few,CASSYGTGPEQYF,TGTGCCAGCAGCTACGGGACAGGGCCCGAGCAGTACTTC
.,TRBV6-1,TRBJ1-1,many,CASSEFWGASMNTEAFF,TGTGCCAGCAGTGAATTTTGGGGGGCGAGTATGAACACTGAAGCTTTCTTT
.,TRBV21-1,TRBJ2-7,.,CASSKEWRSQVYEQYF,TGTGCCAGCAGCAAGGAATGGCGAAGTCAGGTCTACGAGCAGTACTTC
TRBD2,TRBV4-1,TRBJ2-1,.,CASSQGELADSSSYNEQFF,TGCGCCAGCAGCCAAGGGGAACTAGCGGATTCGAGCTCCTACAATGAGCAGTTCTTC
.,TRBV5-1,TRBJ2-1,few,CASSLGATVLELDNEQFF,TGCGCCAGCAGCTTGGGGGCGACAGTACTCGAACTTGACAATGAGCAGTTCTTC
.,TRBV2,TRBJ2-1,few,CASPTSGANDEQFF,TGTGCCAGCCCGACGTCAGGGGCGAACGATGAGCAGTTCTTC
.,TRBV7-2,TRBJ2-1,few,CATFAREGGGVYNEQFF,TGTGCCACCTTCGCAAGAGAGGGAGGGGGGGTCTACAATGAGCAGTTCTTC
TRBD1,TRBV6-1,TRBJ1-2,.,CASREGQLYGYTF,TGTGCCAGCAGAGAGGGACAGCTCTATGGCTACACCTTC
TRBD1,TRBV12-3/TRBV12-4,TRBJ1-4,few,CASNRQGAEKLFF,TGTGCCAGCAATAGACAGGGGGCGGAAAAACTGTTTTTT
.,TRBV2,TRBJ2-5,few,CANSWVEPQETQYF,TGTGCCAACTCTTGGGTGGAGCCCCAAGAGACCCAGTACTTC
.,TRBV3-1,TRBJ2-7,.,CASSQESQNYEQYF,TGTGCCAGCAGCCAAGAATCACAGAATTACGAGCAGTACTTC
TRBD2,TRBV4-2,TRBJ2-7,few,CASSQDLAGGVSYEQYF,TGTGCCAGCAGCCAGGACCTAGCGGGGGGGGTATCATACGAGCAGTACTTC
.,TRBV3-1,TRBJ2-5,few,CASSQSWTSTLRETQYF,TGTGCCAGCAGCCAATCCTGGACATCGACTCTCCGAGAGACCCAGTACTTC
.,TRBV28,TRBJ2-6,few,CAARTGTTGANVLTF,TGTGCTGCGAGGACAGGGACTACTGGGGCCAACGTCCTGACTTTC
TRBD2,TRBV15,TRBJ2-7,.,CATSRDTSSGSYEQYF,TGTGCCACCAGCAGAGATACCTCCAGCGGGAGTTACGAGCAGTACTTC
.,TRBV4-1,TRBJ1-3,.,CASSQVVRNSGNTIYF,TGCGCCAGCAGCCAAGTGGTACGGAACTCTGGAAACACCATATATTTT
TRBD1,TRBV4-2,TRBJ1-5,.,CASSQAQGAQSNQPQHF,TGTGCCAGCAGCCAAGCACAGGGGGCGCAAAGCAATCAGCCCCAGCATTTT
.,TRBV6-5,TRBJ2-3,few,CASSSYIPSTDTQYF,TGTGCCAGCAGTAGTTATATTCCAAGCACAGATACGCAGTATTTT
.,TRBV29-1,TRBJ2-1,many,CSVVGGGLPSSYNEQFF,TGCAGCGTTGTGGGGGGTGGGCTCCCAAGCTCCTACAATGAGCAGTTCTTC
.,TRBV10-3,TRBJ2-1,few,CAISETSSYNEQFF,TGTGCCATCAGTGAGACGTCGTCCTACAATGAGCAGTTCTTC
.,TRBV7-2,TRBJ2-5,few,CASSLVFRGLQETQYF,TGTGCCAGCAGCTTAGTTTTTCGTGGGCTGCAAGAGACCCAGTACTTC
.,TRBV6-5,TRBJ2-4,.,CASNQVGGHIQYF,TGTGCCAGCAATCAGGTGGGGGGTCACATTCAGTACTTC
.,TRBV4-1,TRBJ1-1,few,CASSPRVGGAMNTEAFF,TGCGCCAGCAGCCCGAGGGTGGGAGGGGCGATGAACACTGAAGCTTTCTTT
.,TRBV12-3/TRBV12-4,TRBJ2-7,.,CASSPKGWGEQYF,TGTGCCAGCAGCCCCAAAGGGTGGGGCGAGCAGTACTTC
.,TRBV9,TRBJ2-6,once,CASSAEPWANVLTF,TGTGCCAGCAGCGCCGAGCCTTGGGCCAACGTCCTGACTTTC
TRBD1,TRBV6-2/TRBV6-3,TRBJ2-5,many,CASSPWDRAETQYF,TGTGCCAGCAGTCCCTGGGACAGGGCAGAGACCCAGTACTTC
.,TRBV14,TRBJ2-5,.,CASSQAGSWETQYF,TGTGCCAGCAGCCAAGCCGGTTCTTGGGAGACCCAGTACTTC
.,TRBV24-1,TRBJ2-1,.,CATSDHTRVYEQFF,TGTGCCACCAGTGATCATACCAGGGTTTATGAGCAGTTCTTC
.,TRBV3-1,TRBJ2-7,few,CASSNLHREQYF,TGTGCCAGCAGCAATCTTCATAGGGAGCAGTACTTC
.,TRBV10-3,TRBJ1-1,once,CAISSPDEAFF,TGTGCCATCAGCAGCCCAGATGAAGCTTTCTTT
.,TRBV29-1,TRBJ1-3,few,CSVSSGNTIYF,TGCAGCGTCAGCTCTGGAAACACCATATATTTT
TRBD1,TRBV27,TRBJ1-2,few,CASSLSGTGEGYTF,TGTGCCAGCAGTTTATCCGGGACAGGGGAAGGCTACACCTTC
TRBD1,TRBV5-1,TRBJ2-1,.,CASSLRDRALDSYNEQFF,TGCGCCAGCAGCCTACGGGACAGGGCTTTAGACTCCTACAATGAGCAGTTCTTC
.,TRBV20-1,TRBJ2-1,few,CSARPPHLGHNEQFF,TGCAGTGCTAGACCTCCCCATCTCGGACACAATGAGCAGTTCTTC
.,TRBV5-1,TRBJ1-1,.,CASSLGDVGTEAFF,TGCGCCAGCAGCTTGGGGGATGTGGGCACTGAAGCTTTCTTT